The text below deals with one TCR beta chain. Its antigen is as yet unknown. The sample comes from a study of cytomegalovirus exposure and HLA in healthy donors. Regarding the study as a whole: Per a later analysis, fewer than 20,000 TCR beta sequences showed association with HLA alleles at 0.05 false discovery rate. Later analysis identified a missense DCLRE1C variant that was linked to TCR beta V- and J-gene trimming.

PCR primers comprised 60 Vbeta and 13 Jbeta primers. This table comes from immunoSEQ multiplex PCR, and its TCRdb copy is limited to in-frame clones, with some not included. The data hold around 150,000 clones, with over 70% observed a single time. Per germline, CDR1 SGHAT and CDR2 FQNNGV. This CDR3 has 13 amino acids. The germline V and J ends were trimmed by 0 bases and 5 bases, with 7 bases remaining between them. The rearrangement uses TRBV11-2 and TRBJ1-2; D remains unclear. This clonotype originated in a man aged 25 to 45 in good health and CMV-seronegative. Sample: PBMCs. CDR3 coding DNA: TGTGCCAGCAGCTTAGATGGGGAGTATGGCTACACCTTC. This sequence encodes CASSLDGEYGYTF.